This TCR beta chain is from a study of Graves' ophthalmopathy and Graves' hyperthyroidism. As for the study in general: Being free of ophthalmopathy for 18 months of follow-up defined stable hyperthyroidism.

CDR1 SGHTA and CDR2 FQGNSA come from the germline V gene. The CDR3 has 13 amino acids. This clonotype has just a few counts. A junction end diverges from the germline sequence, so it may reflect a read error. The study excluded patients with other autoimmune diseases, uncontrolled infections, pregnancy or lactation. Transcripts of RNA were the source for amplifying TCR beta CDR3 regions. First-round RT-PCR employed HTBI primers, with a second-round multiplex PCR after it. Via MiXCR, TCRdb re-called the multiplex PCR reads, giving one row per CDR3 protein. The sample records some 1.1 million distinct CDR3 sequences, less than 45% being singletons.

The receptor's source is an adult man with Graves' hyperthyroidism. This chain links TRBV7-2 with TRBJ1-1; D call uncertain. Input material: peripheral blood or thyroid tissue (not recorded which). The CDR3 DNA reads TGCGCCAGCAGCCCCAACCGGGCCCCTGAAGCTTTCTTT. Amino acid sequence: CASSPNRAPEAFF.